This T cell receptor (beta chain) was retrieved from a study of blood T cell repertoires in COVID-19. CDR3 length: 15 amino acids. Per germline, CDR1 MNHEY and CDR2 SVGAGI. The junction had 9 bases not matched to a gene; V was cut back by 6 bases and J by 2 bases. In the study's own analysis: The authors estimated nucleated cell counts from reference gene primer amplification. Method: immunoSEQ multiplex PCR; TCRdb's copy keeps in-frame clones and lacks some. V and J calls and clone size are those listed in that table; D and trimming were worked out from the DNA. The sample lists some 250,000 clones, approximately 82% occurring once.

Sequences were obtained from peripheral blood. The chain is built from TRBV6-5 and TRBJ2-7, with TRBD2 identical over 8 bases. This TCR was sampled from a woman younger than 35 with acute or convalescent COVID-19. The CDR3 sequence: CASSLRLAPTYEQYF. In nucleotides, the CDR3 is TGTGCCAGCAGCCTAAGACTAGCGCCAACCTACGAGCAGTACTTC.